A selection of T cell receptor beta chains follows, all from one sample in a study of T cells in Graves' hyperthyroidism and ophthalmopathy. TCRdb itself ran the multiplex PCR reads through MiXCR, one entry per CDR3 protein. Found here are 730,000 or so distinct CDR3 sequences, roughly 20% of them singletons; the top ten hold over 15%. Material for sequencing was blood. The receptors here all came from a woman aged 45-65 years with Graves' hyperthyroidism that later progressed to Graves' ophthalmopathy. CDR3s include the opening cysteine and the closing phenylalanine or tryptophan. Fields, in order: D gene, V gene, clone size, J gene, CDR3 protein, CDR3 DNA. The D gene is left open where the match is weak. Not every row has a clone size; where given, it reads once, few, many or a size class.

D: NA
V: TRBV3-1
size: NA
J: TRBJ1-6
CDR3: CASSQVGGVESRNSPLHF
DNA: TGTGCCAGCAGCCAAGTCGGAGGGGTCGAGAGCCGTAATTCACCCCTCCACTTT

D: NA
V: TRBV15
size: few
J: TRBJ2-3
CDR3: CATSREGRPTDTQYF
DNA: TGTGCCACCAGCAGAGAGGGCAGACCCACAGATACGCAGTATTTT

D: TRBD1
V: TRBV7-3
size: many
J: TRBJ1-1
CDR3: CASSLHQGGTEAFF
DNA: TGTGCCAGCAGCTTACACCAGGGGGGCACTGAAGCTTTCTTT

D: TRBD1
V: TRBV11-2
size: many
J: TRBJ2-7
CDR3: CASSLLGTGGTYEQYF
DNA: TGTGCCAGCAGCTTACTGGGGACAGGGGGTACCTACGAGCAGTACTTC

D: NA
V: TRBV6-6
size: few
J: TRBJ2-7
CDR3: CASSYQDYEQYF
DNA: TGTGCCAGCAGTTACCAGGACTACGAGCAGTACTTC

D: NA
V: TRBV6-2/TRBV6-3
size: NA
J: TRBJ2-2
CDR3: CASSPLRGGISTGELFF
DNA: TGTGCCAGCAGTCCCCTCCGCGGAGGGATATCCACCGGGGAGCTGTTTTTT

D: NA
V: TRBV19
size: few
J: TRBJ1-4
CDR3: CASTTRDINEKLFF
DNA: TGTGCCAGCACGACCCGGGATATTAATGAAAAACTGTTTTTT

D: NA
V: TRBV30
size: many
J: TRBJ2-7
CDR3: CACYGQSSYEQYF
DNA: TGTGCCTGCTACGGACAGAGCTCCTACGAGCAGTACTTC

D: NA
V: TRBV15
size: few
J: TRBJ2-2
CDR3: CATSRKGTWERLAANTGELFF
DNA: TGTGCCACCAGCAGGAAGGGGACATGGGAAAGGTTAGCCGCGAACACCGGGGAGCTGTTTTTT

D: TRBD1
V: TRBV6-4
size: NA
J: TRBJ1-2
CDR3: CASSFDAQGKESDYGYTF
DNA: TGTGCCAGCAGTTTCGACGCACAGGGGAAGGAGTCAGACTATGGCTACACCTTC

D: TRBD1
V: TRBV10-3
size: NA
J: TRBJ1-2
CDR3: CAIGTTGGRGYTF
DNA: TGTGCCATCGGGACTACAGGGGGCAGAGGCTACACCTTC

D: NA
V: TRBV11-2
size: many
J: TRBJ1-2
CDR3: CASRGYGNPNYGYTF
DNA: TGTGCCAGCAGGGGGTACGGAAACCCCAACTATGGCTACACCTTC

D: NA
V: TRBV7-8
size: NA
J: TRBJ1-1
CDR3: CASSPELVASDTEAFF
DNA: TGTGCCAGCAGCCCAGAATTAGTTGCTTCGGACACTGAAGCTTTCTTT

D: NA
V: TRBV27
size: few
J: TRBJ1-5
CDR3: CASSTRDHSNQPQHF
DNA: TGTGCCAGCAGTACTAGGGACCATAGCAATCAGCCCCAGCATTTT

D: TRBD1
V: TRBV12-3/TRBV12-4
size: many
J: TRBJ2-6
CDR3: CASSSSYRDRDLSGANVLTF
DNA: TGTGCCAGCAGTTCGTCCTACCGGGACAGGGACTTATCTGGGGCCAACGTCCTGACTTTC

D: TRBD2
V: TRBV20-1
size: many
J: TRBJ2-1
CDR3: CSARDLGTSGPSYNEQFF
DNA: TGCAGTGCTAGAGATCTTGGGACTAGCGGACCCTCCTACAATGAGCAGTTCTTC

D: NA
V: TRBV3-1
size: many
J: TRBJ2-5
CDR3: CASSLSTSETQYF
DNA: TGTGCCAGCAGCCTTTCGACTTCGGAGACCCAGTACTTC

D: NA
V: TRBV19
size: few
J: TRBJ1-5
CDR3: CASTYGGGGSNQPQHF
DNA: TGTGCCAGTACGTACGGGGGGGGCGGTAGCAATCAGCCCCAGCATTTT

D: TRBD1
V: TRBV20-1
size: NA
J: TRBJ1-1
CDR3: CSAGDRGRTEAFF
DNA: TGCAGTGCTGGGGACAGGGGGCGCACTGAAGCTTTCTTT

D: NA
V: TRBV19
size: NA
J: TRBJ1-5
CDR3: CASSIIANQPQHF
DNA: TGTGCCAGTAGTATAATCGCTAATCAGCCCCAGCATTTT

D: TRBD1
V: TRBV6-1
size: NA
J: TRBJ2-7
CDR3: CASFDRVGEQYF
DNA: TGTGCCAGCTTCGACAGGGTGGGCGAGCAGTACTTC

D: NA
V: TRBV3-1
size: many
J: TRBJ1-3
CDR3: CASSRDGNSGNTIYF
DNA: TGTGCCAGCAGCCGGGACGGCAACTCTGGAAACACCATATATTTT

D: NA
V: TRBV2
size: NA
J: TRBJ2-1
CDR3: CASSEESGVRRFF
DNA: TGTGCCAGCAGTGAAGAGTCAGGGGTACGTCGGTTCTTC

D: TRBD1
V: TRBV12-3/TRBV12-4
size: many
J: TRBJ2-5
CDR3: CASSNPKRQGDDLETQYF
DNA: TGTGCCAGCAGCAATCCTAAGAGACAGGGGGATGATCTTGAGACCCAGTACTTC

D: TRBD2
V: TRBV20-1
size: NA
J: TRBJ2-2
CDR3: CSAQLAGGHAGELFF
DNA: TGCAGTGCCCAACTAGCGGGGGGGCACGCCGGGGAGCTGTTTTTT

D: NA
V: TRBV20-1
size: many
J: TRBJ1-6
CDR3: CSARLPGLNSPLHF
DNA: TGCAGTGCTAGACTACCGGGACTCAATTCACCCCTCCACTTT

D: TRBD1
V: TRBV20-1
size: few
J: TRBJ2-3
CDR3: CSATDRGPTDTQYF
DNA: TGCAGTGCTACCGACAGGGGGCCGACAGATACGCAGTATTTT

D: TRBD2
V: TRBV12-3/TRBV12-4
size: many
J: TRBJ2-7
CDR3: CASSWGGDALEQYF
DNA: TGTGCCAGCAGTTGGGGGGGAGATGCTCTCGAGCAGTACTTC

D: NA
V: TRBV7-6
size: NA
J: TRBJ1-5
CDR3: CASSDGQNQPQHF
DNA: TGTGCCAGCAGCGATGGACAGAATCAGCCCCAGCATTTT

D: TRBD1
V: TRBV12-3/TRBV12-4
size: many
J: TRBJ2-1
CDR3: CASSPKGQGGNEQFF
DNA: TGTGCCAGCAGCCCAAAGGGACAGGGTGGCAATGAGCAGTTCTTC

D: TRBD1
V: TRBV6-2/TRBV6-3
size: NA
J: TRBJ2-7
CDR3: CASSYSGQVNSYEQYF
DNA: TGTGCCAGCAGTTACTCGGGACAGGTGAATTCCTACGAGCAGTACTTC